Below, 29 T cell receptor beta chains from the same sample are listed, as sequenced in a study of blood T cells in healthy people across ages. Primers used in a second PCR of about 6 to 11 cycles were a sample-barcoded 5' primer and a J-beta primer mix. TCRdb independently ran MiXCR on the 5' RACE reads; one entry per CDR3 protein. The sample lists 1.5 million or so distinct CDR3 sequences, around 40% occurring once. Sequenced input: blood. The source of these receptors is a woman between 18 and 29 years old in good health.

The chain links TRBV6-2 or TRBV6-3 to TRBJ2-1; a possible D gene is TRBD2 (6 bases). CDR1 and CDR2 (germline): MNHEY, SVGEGT. The CDR3 spans 15 residues. Trimming took off 6 bases at V and 5 bases at J, with 17 bases between the two ends. CDR3 bases: TGTGCCAGCAGGGGGGGAGCAACCGGAAACAATGAGCAGTTCTTC. Its translation: CASRGGATGNNEQFF.

This chain uses TRBV7-2 with TRBJ2-4; tentative D call: TRBD2 (7 bases). This CDR3 spans 17 amino acids. The V gene's germline CDR1 is SGHTA and CDR2 FQGNSA. Deletions cut 2 bases from V and 3 bases from J, with 17 bases between. The CDR3: CASSLNQLGGGKNIQYF. CDR3 bases: TGTGCCAGCAGCTTAAACCAATTGGGAGGGGGCAAAAACATTCAGTACTTC.

The chain is built from TRBV3-1 and TRBJ2-7, with D tentatively TRBD1 (5 bases). Deletions cut 0 bases from V and 7 bases from J, with 19 bases between. The germline CDR1 and CDR2 sequences are LGHDT and YNNKEL (reference sequence). The length of the CDR3 is 16 residues. In DNA, the CDR3 is TGTGCCAGCAGCCAAGATATTGGTGCAGGGTACTTAGAGCAGTACTTC. Protein product: CASSQDIGAGYLEQYF.

The V gene is TRBV29-1, the J gene TRBJ2-5; tentatively, D is TRBD1 or TRBD2 (5 bases each). Germline CDR1 reads SQVTM; CDR2 reads ANQGSEA. This CDR3 region has 10 residues. Between the trimmed V and J ends, which lost 7 bases and 5 bases, there was a span of 8 bases. DNA of the CDR3: TGCAGCGGGGGGAAGGAGACCCAGTACTTC. Translation gives CSGGKETQYF.

There are a few counts of this clonotype. V and J are TRBV25-1 and TRBJ1-1, with D possibly TRBD1 on 6 matching bases. The germline V gene has CDR1 MGHDK and CDR2 SYGVNS. Trimming left V 9 bases short and J 2 bases short, with 19 bases between. The length of the CDR3 is 15 residues. The CDR3, as DNA: TGTGCCAGGCCGATTCTACAGGGTCCTAACACTGAAGCTTTCTTT. This encodes CARPILQGPNTEAFF.

Concerning this clonotype itself: A junction end diverges from the germline sequence, so it may reflect a read error. J is TRBJ1-2 and V is TRBV6-1; D is possibly TRBD1 (6 bases). CDR1 is MNHNS and CDR2 is SASEGT in the germline V gene. The CDR3 has 15 amino acids. This CDR3 is CASSEFGQNNYGHTF. CDR3 DNA sequence: TGTGCCAGCAGTGAATTCGGACAGAATAACTATGGCCACACCTTC.

Of note for this clonotype: Mismatch with germline at one junction end may stem from a read error. The rearrangement joins TRBV4-3 to TRBJ2-7, with TRBD2 identical over 8 bases. In germline, CDR1 is LGHNA, CDR2 YSLEER. This CDR3 region has 17 residues. CDR3 sequence (DNA): TGCACCAGCAGCCCCCAAATACTAGCGGTTTCCTACAATGAGCAGTACTTC. Translated: CTSSPQILAVSYNEQYF.

This clonotype is a singleton in its sample. The chain carries TRBV20-1 and TRBJ1-3, with D perhaps TRBD1 (5 bases). V gave up 2 bases and J gave up 0 bases, with 11 bases separating them. Germline-derived CDR1 and CDR2 are DFQATT and SNEGSKA (reference sequence). The CDR3 is made up of 15 amino acids. DNA of the CDR3: TGCAGTGCTAGACGGGCGGGGGGCTCTGGAAACACCATATATTTT. This codes for CSARRAGGSGNTIYF.

This chain uses TRBV2 with TRBJ2-2; 13 bases are shared with TRBD2. The CDR3 runs 17 residues. Germline V lookup: CDR1 SNHLY, CDR2 FYNNEI. V lost 5 bases and J lost 7; bases outside the gene matches: 10. In nucleotides, the CDR3 is TGTGCCAGCAGTTCCCAACTAGCGGGGGGGCCTGGCGGGGAGCTGTTTTTT. Its translation is CASSSQLAGGPGGELFF.

As concerns this clonotype: The junction does not match germline at one end; this may be a read error. J is TRBJ2-3 and V is TRBV7-9, with D perhaps matching TRBD2 (6 bases). Germline CDR1 reads SEHNR; CDR2 reads FQNEAQ (reference sequence). CDR3 size: 17 residues. The CDR3 DNA is TGTGGCAGCAGGTCAGGCGGCGCCGGGAGTAATGCAGATACGCAGTATTTT. Translating it yields CGSRSGGAGSNADTQYF.

The gene calls are TRBV28 and TRBJ2-2; 11 bases are shared with TRBD2. V dropped 8 bases and J dropped 5; count of bases not matched to a gene: 13. Germline V lookup: CDR1 MDHEN, CDR2 SYDVKM. The CDR3 runs to 17 residues. The CDR3 nucleotides read TGTGCCAGCGCCTTGGGACTAGCGGCCTGGGGGACCGGGGAGCTGTTTTTT. The encoded protein is CASALGLAAWGTGELFF.

Many counts were recorded for this clonotype. This chain uses TRBV5-1 with TRBJ2-7; D is tentatively TRBD1 or TRBD2 (6 bases each). Germline V gives CDR1 SGHRS, CDR2 YFSETQ. The length of the CDR3 is 12 residues. Trimming took off 2 bases at V and 6 bases at J, with 9 bases between the two ends. The CDR3: CASSLQGGEQYF. Written as DNA, the CDR3 is TGCGCCAGCAGCTTACAGGGAGGCGAGCAGTACTTC.

CDR3 loop: CASGDRVSQPQHF. Written as DNA, the CDR3 is TGTGCCAGCGGAGACAGGGTTAGTCAGCCCCAGCATTTT. V usage is TRBV12-3 or TRBV12-4 and J usage is TRBJ1-5, with TRBD1 matching 7 bases. The CDR3 is made up of 13 amino acids. V gave up 8 bases and J gave up 6 bases; unmatched junction bases: 7.

This chain joins TRBV20-1 and TRBJ2-7; 9 bases align to TRBD1. After removal of 0 bases from V and 3 bases from J, the junction contained 15 bases not matched to a gene. Germline loops: CDR1 DFQATT, CDR2 SNEGSKA (reference sequence). The CDR3 is 18 amino acids. In DNA form, the CDR3 reads TGCAGTGCTAGAGACCTATCCGGGGACAGGGCGGTATTCTACGAGCAGTACTTC. This codes for CSARDLSGDRAVFYEQYF.

The chain couples TRBV7-2 to TRBJ2-3; D not resolved. This CDR3 has 14 amino acids. CDR1 is SGHTA and CDR2 is FQGNSA in the germline V gene. CDR3 residues: CAPLRDGIADTQYF. CDR3 in DNA: TGTGCACCCCTTCGCGACGGTATCGCAGATACGCAGTATTTT.

The chain uses TRBV13 and TRBJ2-5; D is undetermined. Germline values: CDR1 PRHDT, CDR2 FYEKMQ (reference sequence). The CDR3 has 16 amino acids. Trimming left V 5 bases short and J 0 bases short, with 16 bases between. The CDR3 sequence is CASSIITSTDQETQYF. CDR3 sequence (DNA): TGTGCCAGCAGCATAATAACTTCGACGGACCAAGAGACCCAGTACTTC. The full variable domain, its missing parts supplied by reference TRBV13 and TRBJ2-5, is AAGVIQSPRHLIKEKRETATLKCYPIPRHDTVYWYQQGPGQDPQFLISFYEKMQSDKGSIPDRFSAQQFSDYHSELNMSSLELGDSALYFCASSIITSTDQETQYFGPGTRLLVL.

In its sample, this clonotype was seen a few times. The chain is built from TRBV20-1 and TRBJ2-4, with 10 bases aligning to TRBD1. V trimming: 5 bases; J trimming: 4 bases; junction bases outside the gene matches: 11. This CDR3 has 16 amino acids. Germline lookup yields CDR1 DFQATT and CDR2 SNEGSKA (reference sequence). CDR3 DNA: TGCAGTGCTGGGGGGGGGACAGGGGACCTAAAAAACATTCAGTACTTC. This codes for CSAGGGTGDLKNIQYF.

The genes are TRBV27 and TRBJ2-3; TRBD1 matches at 9 bases. There are 16 residues in the CDR3. The germline V gene encodes CDR1 MNHEY and CDR2 SMNVEV (reference sequence). J was trimmed by 1 base and V by 2 bases; bases with no gene match: 4. In DNA, the CDR3 is TGTGCCAGCAGTTTAGGCCGGGACAGGGGCACAGATACGCAGTATTTT. It specifies CASSLGRDRGTDTQYF.

V is TRBV9 and J is TRBJ2-1, with D unclear. The J call could be wrong; TRBJ2-7 is a better fit for the DNA end. Germline CDR1 and CDR2: SGDLS and YYNGEE. CDR3 size: 15 residues. In nucleotides, the CDR3 is TGTGCCAGCAGCGTAGAGGGCGTGGCCTACAATGAGCAGTACTTC. This encodes CASSVEGVAYNEQYF.

This clonotype was seen more than once but under ten times. This rearrangement joins TRBV29-1 to TRBJ2-7; no clear D gene. CDR1 is SQVTM and CDR2 is ANQGSEA in the germline V gene. This CDR3 comprises 12 residues. V was cut by 3 bases and J by 2 bases, with 8 bases left in between. The CDR3 protein is CSVEANPYEQYF. The CDR3 DNA sequence: TGCAGCGTTGAGGCCAACCCCTACGAGCAGTACTTC.

About this clonotype itself: Germline is not matched at one junction end, which may reflect a read error. The chain uses TRBV2 and TRBJ1-3, with TRBD1 matching over 7 bases. Looked up from germline, CDR1 is SNHLY and CDR2 is FYNNEI. This CDR3 comprises 15 residues. The CDR3 is CASSEEGAEGNNIYF. The CDR3 DNA reads TGTGCCAGCAGTGAAGAGGGGGCGGAAGGAAACAACATATATTTT.

The chain links TRBV14 to TRBJ1-6, with D perhaps TRBD1 (6 bases). The CDR3 loop spans 17 amino acids. V dropped 4 bases and J dropped 3 bases, with 16 bases sitting between them. Germline V gene sequence: CDR1 SGHDN, CDR2 FVKESK. CDR3 protein: CASSLRLDSYYNSPLHF. In nucleotides, the CDR3 is TGTGCCAGCAGCCTCCGGTTGGACAGCTACTATAATTCACCCCTCCACTTT.

V gene TRBV4-2 combines with J gene TRBJ2-7, with D possibly being TRBD2 (5 bases). Deletions cut 4 bases from V and 5 bases from J, with 9 bases between. This CDR3 region has 12 residues. CDR1 and CDR2 (germline): LGHNA, YNFKEQ. CDR3 sequence (DNA): TGTGCCAGCAGCCCTAAGGGAGACGAGCAGTACTTC. Translated: CASSPKGDEQYF.

The genes are TRBV7-2 and TRBJ1-1, with no clear D. Germline V gives CDR1 SGHTA, CDR2 FQGNSA. The CDR3 sequence is 16 residues long. V lost 5 bases and J lost 1, with 17 bases in between. Written as DNA, the CDR3 is TGTGCCAGCAGCCCGTCCATCCGGAGGAAGAACACTGAAGCTTTCTTT. Its translation is CASSPSIRRKNTEAFF.

The chain uses TRBV29-1 and TRBJ1-2; D call uncertain. Trimming shortened V by 3 bases and J by 5 bases, and 10 bases separated the two germline ends. The CDR3 runs to 12 residues. Germline assignment: CDR1 SQVTM and CDR2 ANQGSEA. The CDR3: CSVDPSRYGYTF. The CDR3 region has the DNA TGCAGCGTTGATCCGAGTAGGTATGGCTACACCTTC.

The chain is built from TRBV5-6 and TRBJ2-7; D perhaps matches TRBD1 (6 bases). Deletions cut 1 base from V and 6 bases from J, with 11 bases between. The CDR3 consists of 13 residues. The germline gives CDR1 SGHDT, CDR2 YYEEEE. Written as DNA, the CDR3 is TGTGCCAGCAGCTTGACAGGGCAATGCGAGCAGTACTTC. This codes for CASSLTGQCEQYF.

The chain uses TRBV28 and TRBJ2-7, with 11 bases fitting TRBD2. With V trimmed by 3 bases and J by 0 bases, 7 bases remained unmatched. The CDR3 is made up of 17 amino acids. Germline V lookup: CDR1 MDHEN, CDR2 SYDVKM. In DNA, the CDR3 is TGTGCCAGCAGTTTGAATAGCGGGAGGGCCACCTCCTACGAGCAGTACTTC. Translated: CASSLNSGRATSYEQYF.

The chain recombines TRBV29-1 with TRBJ2-1, with a weak D call TRBD1 (8 bases). The J call could be wrong; TRBJ2-7 is a better fit for the DNA end. This CDR3 contains 14 residues. Germline values: CDR1 SQVTM, CDR2 ANQGSEA. This CDR3 reads CSVEETGDYNEQYF. The CDR3 DNA is TGCAGCGTTGAGGAGACAGGGGACTACAATGAGCAGTACTTC.

This chain joins TRBV6-4 and TRBJ2-1; 8 bases fit TRBD1. CDR1 is MRHNA and CDR2 is SNTAGT in the germline V gene. The CDR3 runs to 12 residues. Trimming removed 5 bases from V and 12 bases from J; junction bases left unmatched: 6. CDR3 sequence reads: CASSSTGGRQFF. The CDR3 DNA is TGTGCCAGCAGTTCCACAGGGGGGAGGCAGTTCTTC.